This T cell receptor beta chain came from a study of T cells in Graves' hyperthyroidism and ophthalmopathy. Turning to this clonotype: Its antigen remains unknown.

Researchers amplified the TCR beta CDR3 regions from RNA transcripts. The primer set for the first-round RT-PCR of the TCR CDR3 was HTBI. TCRdb used MiXCR to reprocess the multiplex PCR reads, holding one entry per CDR3 protein. The sample lists 350,000 to 400,000 distinct CDR3 sequences; approximately 15% were seen once. Patients were aged 18 to 65, had disease duration under 2 months, and had newly diagnosed hyperthyroidism. Uncontrolled infection, other autoimmune disease, pregnancy or lactation led to exclusion. CDR1 is MNHEY and CDR2 is SMNVEV in the germline V gene (reference sequence). V was clipped by 7 bases and J by 5 bases; unmatched bases: 21. The CDR3 is 18 residues long. General observations from the study: Appearing also in blood were most of the thyroid clonotypes expanded above 0.001.

The sequenced sample consisted of blood. The genes are TRBV27 and TRBJ2-7; the match to TRBD1 covers 9 bases. The clonotype originates from a woman in her sixties with Graves' hyperthyroidism. The CDR3 coding sequence is TGTGCCAGCACCTTGTCCATCGATACCGGGACAGGGTCCCACGAGCAGTACTTC. Amino acids: CASTLSIDTGTGSHEQYF.